The 20 T cell receptor beta chains presented below share a single source sample, sequenced in a study of regulatory T cells in long-lasting Graves disease. Time point meaning: newly diagnosed GD, antithyroid drugs for less than 3 months. RNA isolated from PBMCs was used to make the TCR library. Arm-PCR of CDR3 regions with iRepertoire HTBI primers generated TCR beta libraries. TCRdb redid the calling of the multiplex PCR reads with MiXCR, one entry per CDR3 protein. The table lists 510,000 or so distinct CDR3 sequences, around 11% of them singletons. This same sample was also part of a study on T cells in Graves' hyperthyroidism and ophthalmopathy.

The sequences come from peripheral blood mononuclear cells (PBMCs), collected at new diagnosis, from a patient treated with antithyroid drugs. These TCRs come from a woman aged 30 to 39 with Graves disease.

The J gene is TRBJ2-3, the V gene TRBV12-5; 15 bases line up with TRBD2. Losses at the gene ends were 2 bases for V and 2 bases for J; bases not matched to a gene: 8. The CDR3 loop spans 19 amino acids. CDR1 is LGHNT, CDR2 FRNRAP, per germline. The CDR3 nucleotides read TGTGCTAGTGGTTTGCGGACTAGCGGGAGGGTGGTGGACACAGATACGCAGTATTTT. It specifies CASGLRTSGRVVDTDTQYF. The full variable domain, with the rest looked up from reference TRBV12-5 and TRBJ2-3, is DARVTQTPRHKVTEMGQEVTMRCQPILGHNTVFWYRQTMMQGLELLAYFRNRAPLDDSGMPKDRFSAEMPDATLATLKIQPSEPRDSAVYFCASGLRTSGRVVDTDTQYFGPGTRLTVL.

This clonotype was seen more than once but under ten times. A much larger clone is a single base away; this may be a read error. The CDR3 loop reads CVTTRGQRSSYEQYF. Written as DNA, the CDR3 is TGTGTCACCACTAGAGGACAGAGGAGCTCCTACGAGCAGTACTTC. The chain has TRBV2 and TRBJ2-7; tentatively, D is TRBD1 (6 bases). Germline CDR1 SNHLY, CDR2 FYNNEI. The length of the CDR3 is 15 residues.

In this sample, this clonotype turned up a few times. The rearrangement links TRBV20-1 to TRBJ2-3; D ambiguous. CDR1 DFQATT and CDR2 SNEGSKA come from the germline V gene (reference sequence). The CDR3 runs to 12 residues. The V end lost 1 base, the J end lost 8 bases, and 10 bases lay between the germline ends. The CDR3 coding sequence is TGCAGTGCTAGAGCGACCCACGGTACGCAGTATTTT. It specifies CSARATHGTQYF.

The chain recombines TRBV19 with TRBJ2-3, with D perhaps assigned TRBD1 or TRBD2 (5 bases each). CDR1 is LNHDA, CDR2 SQIVND, per germline (reference sequence). With 9 bases removed from V and 4 bases from J, the gap between germline ends came to 23 bases. The CDR3 is made up of 16 amino acids. CDR3 residues: CASSVGASLGADTQYF. DNA for the CDR3: TGTGCCAGCAGCGTAGGGGCCTCCTTGGGAGCAGATACGCAGTATTTT.

This clonotype was detected only a few times. The chain links TRBV13 to TRBJ2-7; no firm D call. CDR1 PRHDT and CDR2 FYEKMQ come from the germline V gene (reference sequence). This CDR3 is built from 14 residues. The V end lost 0 bases, the J end lost 0 bases, and 6 bases lay between the germline ends. The CDR3 nucleotides read TGTGCCAGCAGCTTAGGGACACTCTCCTACGAGCAGTACTTC. This encodes CASSLGTLSYEQYF. The whole variable domain, filled in from reference TRBV13 and TRBJ2-7, reads AAGVIQSPRHLIKEKRETATLKCYPIPRHDTVYWYQQGPGQDPQFLISFYEKMQSDKGSIPDRFSAQQFSDYHSELNMSSLELGDSALYFCASSLGTLSYEQYFGPGTRLTVT.

This clonotype was seen many times. V is TRBV10-3 and J is TRBJ2-3; 7 positions match TRBD2. The CDR3 totals 14 residues. V lost 3 bases and J lost 3; bases outside the gene matches: 3. Germline CDR1 reads ENHRY; CDR2 reads SYGVKD. For the CDR3, the DNA is TGTGCCATCAGTGACGTCGGGGGGACAGATACGCAGTATTTT. Protein sequence: CAISDVGGTDTQYF.

This sequence joins TRBV10-2 and TRBJ1-5, with a possible D match to TRBD1 (5 bases). V lost 4 bases to trimming and J lost 7 bases, with 17 bases between them. This CDR3 has 15 amino acids. Germline-derived CDR1 and CDR2 are WSHSY and SAAADI. This CDR3 reads CASSGVTEDGQPQHF. Written as DNA, the CDR3 is TGCGCCAGCAGTGGCGTGACAGAAGATGGGCAGCCCCAGCATTTT.

In this sample, this clonotype turned up many times. The chain is built from TRBV7-2 and TRBJ2-2; D gene ambiguous. CDR1 is SGHTA and CDR2 is FQGNSA in the germline V gene. The V end was cut by 5 bases, the J end by 3 bases, with 7 bases between. This CDR3 spans 13 amino acids. The CDR3 loop reads CASSEVHTGELFF. The CDR3 region has the DNA TGTGCCAGCAGCGAGGTCCACACCGGGGAGCTGTTTTTT.

This clonotype has a count of ten or more. V gene TRBV27 combines with J gene TRBJ1-1; maybe TRBD1 (5 bases). Germline V gene sequence: CDR1 MNHEY, CDR2 SMNVEV (reference sequence). V lost 6 bases to trimming and J lost 3 bases, with 8 bases between them. The CDR3 length is 12 residues. The CDR3 region has the DNA TGTGCCAGCAGGGGGGGGTACACTGAAGCTTTCTTT. Translation: CASRGGYTEAFF.

V is TRBV7-9 and J is TRBJ2-1, with D perhaps matching TRBD1 or TRBD2 (7 bases each). Germline V gene sequence: CDR1 SEHNR, CDR2 FQNEAQ (reference sequence). The CDR3 is made up of 13 amino acids. V was cut by 5 bases and J by 13 bases, with 18 bases left in between. Here the CDR3 DNA reads TGTGCCAGCAGCCCCGGGGGGAGGACAGGTCAGTTCTTC. It encodes CASSPGGRTGQFF.

This clonotype appeared many times. V gene TRBV2 combines with J gene TRBJ1-5; D gene ambiguous. The CDR3 runs 13 residues. Germline-derived CDR1 and CDR2 are SNHLY and FYNNEI. Trimming removed 1 base at V and 7 bases at J, with 8 bases between. The CDR3 coding sequence is TGTGCCAGCAGTGAAGTAGGTAGGCAGCCCCAGCATTTT. It specifies CASSEVGRQPQHF.

The chain has TRBV5-1 and TRBJ2-5; the D is unclear. Trimming removed 0 bases at V and 5 bases at J, with 8 bases between. Germline V gene sequence: CDR1 SGHRS, CDR2 YFSETQ. This CDR3 is 13 amino acids long. The DNA of the CDR3 is TGCGCCAGCAGCTTGGCCCAGTGGGAGACCCAGTACTTC. Amino acids: CASSLAQWETQYF.

This clonotype was detected many times. This rearrangement joins TRBV11-2 to TRBJ2-5, with 8 bases that match TRBD1. After removal of 0 bases from V and 5 bases from J, the junction contained 11 bases not matched to a gene. The germline gives CDR1 SGHAT, CDR2 FQNNGV. The length of the CDR3 is 17 residues. The CDR3 nucleotides read TGTGCCAGCAGCTTAGATCCGGAGGCGGACAGGGTCGAGACCCAGTACTTC. Translation: CASSLDPEADRVETQYF.

This clonotype was picked up a small number of times. V usage is TRBV14 and J usage is TRBJ2-7; weak D call: TRBD1 (5 bases). The germline CDR1 and CDR2 sequences are SGHDN and FVKESK. The CDR3 is made up of 15 amino acids. The V gene lost 1 base and the J gene lost 5 bases, with 15 bases spanning the gap. The CDR3 coding sequence is TGTGCCAGCAGCCAAGTGTGGGGCCCGAAAGACGAGCAGTACTTC. Protein sequence: CASSQVWGPKDEQYF.

This clonotype was detected many times. The V and J genes are TRBV9 and TRBJ2-3; 8 nucleotides line up with TRBD2. The CDR3 spans 16 residues. The V and J ends lost 0 bases and 3 bases, in that order; junction bases with no gene match: 6. Germline CDR1 and CDR2: SGDLS and YYNGEE. CDR3 in DNA: TGTGCCAGCAGCGTAGAGGGCGCGGGAGGTACAGATACGCAGTATTTT. It specifies CASSVEGAGGTDTQYF.

The chain carries TRBV12-3 or TRBV12-4 and TRBJ2-2; 7 bases align to TRBD2. Losses at the gene ends were 6 bases for V and 2 bases for J; bases not matched to a gene: 6. The CDR3 runs to 15 residues. The CDR3 region is CASSVAGANTGELFF. CDR3 DNA: TGTGCCAGCAGCGTAGCGGGTGCAAACACCGGGGAGCTGTTTTTT.

This clonotype was detected many times. The chain combines TRBV5-6 with TRBJ1-2; TRBD1 aligns across 9 bases. The CDR3 runs 15 residues. Germline-derived CDR1 and CDR2 are SGHDT and YYEEEE. The V segment lost 5 bases and the J segment 2 bases; nucleotides outside the gene matches: 7. The CDR3: CASRRQGVVNYGYTF. The CDR3, as DNA: TGTGCCAGCAGGAGACAGGGGGTCGTGAACTATGGCTACACCTTC.

Of note for this clonotype: This could be a read error, since a much larger clone is one nucleotide away. A read error is likely, as this CDR3 ends without the conserved phenylalanine or tryptophan. V is TRBV11-1 and J is TRBJ2-1; D is unresolved. Looked up from germline, CDR1 is SGHAT and CDR2 is FQDESV (reference sequence). V lost 3 bases to trimming and J lost 0 bases, with 12 bases between them. The length of the CDR3 is 16 residues. CDR3 coding DNA: TGTGCCAGCAGCTTGCTTGGCTCGAGCTCCTACAATGAGCAGTTCTCC. Protein: CASSLLGSSSYNEQFS.

The table lists this clonotype with many counts. V and J are TRBV6-1 and TRBJ2-7; the D is unclear. The V end lost 4 bases, the J end lost 4 bases, and 8 bases lay between the germline ends. The CDR3 spans 12 residues. Germline CDR1 is MNHNS and CDR2 is SASEGT. The CDR3 region is CASSGPVYEQYF. CDR3 sequence (DNA): TGTGCCAGCAGTGGACCTGTTTACGAGCAGTACTTC.

This clonotype was recorded at least ten times. This chain connects TRBV6-1 to TRBJ2-1, with TRBD2 matching 11 bases. Germline V gene sequence: CDR1 MNHNS, CDR2 SASEGT. V lost 7 bases and J lost 6; bases outside the gene matches: 8. There are 15 residues in the CDR3. The CDR3 region is CASTTVGTSGNEQFF. The CDR3 coding sequence is TGTGCCAGCACCACCGTGGGGACTAGCGGCAATGAGCAGTTCTTC.